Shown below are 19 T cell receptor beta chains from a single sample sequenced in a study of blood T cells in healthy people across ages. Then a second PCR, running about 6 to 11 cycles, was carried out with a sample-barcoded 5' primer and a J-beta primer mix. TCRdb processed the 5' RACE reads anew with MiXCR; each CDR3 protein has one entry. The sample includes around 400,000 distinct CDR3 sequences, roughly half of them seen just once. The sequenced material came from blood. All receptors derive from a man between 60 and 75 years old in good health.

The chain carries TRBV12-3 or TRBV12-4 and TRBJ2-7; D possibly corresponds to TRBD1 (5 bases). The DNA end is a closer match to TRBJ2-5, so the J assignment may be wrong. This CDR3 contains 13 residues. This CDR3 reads CASSFPREETQYF. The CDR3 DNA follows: TGTGCCAGCAGTTTCCCCAGGGAAGAGACCCAGTACTTC.

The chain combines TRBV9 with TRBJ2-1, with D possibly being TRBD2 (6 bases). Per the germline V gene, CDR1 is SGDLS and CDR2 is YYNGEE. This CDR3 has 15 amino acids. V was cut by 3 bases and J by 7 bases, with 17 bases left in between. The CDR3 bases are TGTGCCAGCAGCGGGGGACTTCGATTTCTAAATGAGCAGTTCTTC. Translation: CASSGGLRFLNEQFF. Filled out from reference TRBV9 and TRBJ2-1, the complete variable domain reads DSGVTQTPKHLITATGQRVTLRCSPRSGDLSVYWYQQSLDQGLQFLIQYYNGEERAKGNILERFSAQQFPDLHSELNLSSLELGDSALYFCASSGGLRFLNEQFFGPGTRLTVL.

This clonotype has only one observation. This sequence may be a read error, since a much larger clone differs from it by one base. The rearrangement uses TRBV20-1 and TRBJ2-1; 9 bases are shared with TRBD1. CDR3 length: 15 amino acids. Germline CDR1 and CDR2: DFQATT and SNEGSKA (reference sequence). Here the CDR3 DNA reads TGCAGTGCTAGAGATCTGGACAGGGGCTACAATGAGCGGTTCTTC. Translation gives CSARDLDRGYNERFF.

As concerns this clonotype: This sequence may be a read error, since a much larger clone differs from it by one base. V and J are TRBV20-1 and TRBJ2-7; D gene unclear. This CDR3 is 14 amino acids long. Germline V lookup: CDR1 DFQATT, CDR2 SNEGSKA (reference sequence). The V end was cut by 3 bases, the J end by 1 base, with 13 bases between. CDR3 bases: TGCAGTGCTAGTTCGGGTTACGGTTCCTACGAGCAGTACTTC. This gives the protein CSASSGYGSYEQYF.

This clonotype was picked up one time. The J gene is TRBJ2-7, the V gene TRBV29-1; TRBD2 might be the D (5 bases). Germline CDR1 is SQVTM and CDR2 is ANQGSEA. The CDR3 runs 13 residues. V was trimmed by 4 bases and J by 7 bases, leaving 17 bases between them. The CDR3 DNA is TGCAGCGTTGGTCGGTCGGCCACGGGGGAGCAGTACTTC. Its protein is CSVGRSATGEQYF.

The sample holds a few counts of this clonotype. CDR3 residues: CATSKHHNEQFF. The CDR3 DNA reads TGTGCCACCAGCAAACACCACAATGAGCAGTTCTTC. This rearrangement joins TRBV15 to TRBJ2-1; D is ambiguous. CDR1 is LNHNV, CDR2 YYDKDF, per germline (reference sequence). The CDR3 is made up of 12 amino acids. V shed 4 bases and J shed 5 bases, with 6 bases lying between them.

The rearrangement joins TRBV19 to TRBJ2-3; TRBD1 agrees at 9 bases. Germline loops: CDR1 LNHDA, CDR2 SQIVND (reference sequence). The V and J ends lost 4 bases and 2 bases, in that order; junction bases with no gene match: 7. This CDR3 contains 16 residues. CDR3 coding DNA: TGTGCCAGTAGTACCGGACAGGGGACCCTCACAGATACGCAGTATTTT. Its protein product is CASSTGQGTLTDTQYF.

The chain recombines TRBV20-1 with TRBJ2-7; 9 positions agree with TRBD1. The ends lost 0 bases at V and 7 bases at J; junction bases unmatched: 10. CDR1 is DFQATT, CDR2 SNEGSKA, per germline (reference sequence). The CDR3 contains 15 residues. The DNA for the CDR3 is TGCAGTGCTAGAGATGGGGACAGGGCCGATGAGGAGCAGTACTTC. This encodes CSARDGDRADEEQYF.

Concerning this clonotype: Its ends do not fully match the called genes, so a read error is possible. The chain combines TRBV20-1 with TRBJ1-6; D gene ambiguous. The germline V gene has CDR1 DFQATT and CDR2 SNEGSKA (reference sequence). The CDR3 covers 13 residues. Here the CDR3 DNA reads TGCAGTTCTAGGGTACAGAATAATTCACCCCTCCACTTT. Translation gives CSSRVQNNSPLHF.

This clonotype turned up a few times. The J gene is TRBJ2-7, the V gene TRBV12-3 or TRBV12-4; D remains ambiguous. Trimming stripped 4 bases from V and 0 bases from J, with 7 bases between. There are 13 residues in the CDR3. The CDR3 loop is CASSYRSSYEQYF. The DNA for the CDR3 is TGTGCCAGCAGTTACCGAAGCTCCTACGAGCAGTACTTC.

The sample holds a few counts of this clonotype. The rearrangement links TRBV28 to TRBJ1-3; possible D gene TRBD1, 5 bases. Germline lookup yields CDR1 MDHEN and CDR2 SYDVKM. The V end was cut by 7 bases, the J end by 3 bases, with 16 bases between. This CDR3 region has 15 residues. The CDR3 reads CASKTGTGVGNTIYF. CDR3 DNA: TGTGCCAGCAAAACCGGGACGGGTGTTGGAAACACCATATATTTT.

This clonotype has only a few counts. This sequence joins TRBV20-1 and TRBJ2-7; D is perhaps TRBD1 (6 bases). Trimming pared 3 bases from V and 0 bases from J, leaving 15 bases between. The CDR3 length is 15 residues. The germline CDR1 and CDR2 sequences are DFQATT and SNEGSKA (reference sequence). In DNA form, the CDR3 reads TGCAGTGCTAGTATGGGGACAATAGGCTCCTACGAGCAGTACTTC. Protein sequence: CSASMGTIGSYEQYF.

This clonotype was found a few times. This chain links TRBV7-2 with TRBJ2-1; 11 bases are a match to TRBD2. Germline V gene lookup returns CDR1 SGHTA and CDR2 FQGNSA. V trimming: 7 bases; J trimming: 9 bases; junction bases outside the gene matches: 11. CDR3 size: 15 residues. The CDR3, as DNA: TGTGCCAGCACTACCGGGACTAGCGGTATCAGTGAGCAGTTCTTC. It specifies CASTTGTSGISEQFF.

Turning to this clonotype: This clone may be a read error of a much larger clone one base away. The CDR3 sequence is CASSLTLGQRRGYTF. The DNA of the CDR3 is TGCGCCAGCAGCTTGACCTTGGGACAGAGGAGAGGCTACACCTTC. The chain joins TRBV5-1 to TRBJ1-2, with TRBD1 matching 7 bases. Germline V gene data show CDR1 as SGHRS and CDR2 as YFSETQ. This CDR3 has 15 residues. Trimming took 1 base from V and 8 from J; bases not matched to a gene: 11.

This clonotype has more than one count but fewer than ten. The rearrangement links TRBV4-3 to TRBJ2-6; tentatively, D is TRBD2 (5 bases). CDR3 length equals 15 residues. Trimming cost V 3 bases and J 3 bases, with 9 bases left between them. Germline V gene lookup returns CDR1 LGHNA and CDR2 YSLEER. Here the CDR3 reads CASSQELGGANVLTF. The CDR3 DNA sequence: TGCGCCAGCAGCCAGGAACTAGGTGGGGCCAACGTCCTGACTTTC.

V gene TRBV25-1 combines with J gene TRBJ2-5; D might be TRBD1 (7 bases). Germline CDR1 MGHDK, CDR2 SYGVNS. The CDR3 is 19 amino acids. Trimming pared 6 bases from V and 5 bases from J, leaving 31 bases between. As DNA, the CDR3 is TGTGCCAGCAGATCACGGACTTCCATGAAAGGAGGGGGCTGGGAGACCCAGTACTTC. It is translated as CASRSRTSMKGGGWETQYF.

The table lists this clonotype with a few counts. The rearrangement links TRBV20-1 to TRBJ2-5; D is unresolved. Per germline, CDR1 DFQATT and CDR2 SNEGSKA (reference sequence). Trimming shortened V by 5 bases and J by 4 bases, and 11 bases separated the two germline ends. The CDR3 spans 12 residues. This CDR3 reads CSADISGETQYF. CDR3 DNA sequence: TGCAGTGCTGACATTAGTGGAGAGACCCAGTACTTC.

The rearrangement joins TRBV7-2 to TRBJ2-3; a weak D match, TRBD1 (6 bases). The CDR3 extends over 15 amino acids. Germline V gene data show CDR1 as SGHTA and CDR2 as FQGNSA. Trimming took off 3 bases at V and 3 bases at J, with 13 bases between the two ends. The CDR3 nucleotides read TGTGCCAGCAGCTTTCCTTGGGGGCTGACAGATACGCAGTATTTT. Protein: CASSFPWGLTDTQYF. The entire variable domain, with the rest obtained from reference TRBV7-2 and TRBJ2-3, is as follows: GAGVSQSPSNKVTEKGKDVELRCDPISGHTALYWYRQSLGQGLEFLIYFQGNSAPDKSGLPSDRFSAERTGGSVSTLTIQRTQQEDSAVYLCASSFPWGLTDTQYFGPGTRLTVL.

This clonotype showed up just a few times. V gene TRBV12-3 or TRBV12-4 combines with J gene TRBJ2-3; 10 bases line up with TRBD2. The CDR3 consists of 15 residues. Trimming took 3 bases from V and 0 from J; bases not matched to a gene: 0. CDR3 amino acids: CASSFSGGSTDTQYF. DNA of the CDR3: TGTGCCAGCAGTTTTAGCGGGGGGAGCACAGATACGCAGTATTTT.